This T cell receptor (beta chain) was identified during a study of T cells after yellow fever vaccination. The 5'RACE template-switching step produced TCR cDNA and added a universal primer site and UMIs. TCRdb independently ran MiXCR on the 5' RACE reads; one entry per CDR3 protein. The table records 200,000 or so distinct CDR3 sequences, 5.5% to 8.5% of them present only once. Overall study results and limits: Primary-vaccination clones mostly resurfaced post-booster (under 98% CD4, about 87% CD8). Abundant contaminating clonotypes from the bulk population could appear in FACS-sorted repertoires. Faster peaking, at day 5 versus 15, marked a secondary response that was weaker.

Regarding this clonotype: Antigen specificity is unknown.

The length of the CDR3 is 15 residues. Germline CDR1 and CDR2: LNHNV and YYDKDF (reference sequence). V shed 3 bases and J 4 bases; nucleotides not matched to a gene: 4. Sequenced material: CD4+ T cells sorted from PBMCs, taken on the day of the yellow fever booster vaccination. V is TRBV15 and J is TRBJ2-1; 9 nucleotides match TRBD2. This receptor was identified in a man aged 25-45 years who received the YFV17D yellow fever vaccine. CDR3 DNA: TGTGCCACCAGCAGTAGCCTAGCGGGATACAATGAGCAGTTCTTC. The encoded protein is CATSSSLAGYNEQFF.